This T cell receptor beta chain was captured in a study of blood T cell repertoires in COVID-19. Study details: Both acute and convalescent COVID-19 samples were obtained from the United States, Italy and Spain. Sources were T cells, B-cell-depleted T cells, or PBMCs; the material itself was cDNA or gDNA.

A single count supports this clone. Original handling: Amplifying reference gene primers gave estimates of nucleated cell counts. The repertoire was sequenced with immunoSEQ multiplex PCR; TCRdb's copy has only in-frame clones and lacks some. V and J calls and clone size come straight from that table; D and trimming were deduced from the DNA. The profile shows approximately 250,000 clones, over 75% of them singletons. The germline V gene encodes CDR1 SNHLY and CDR2 FYNNEI. The V segment lost 4 bases and the J segment 0 bases; nucleotides outside the gene matches: 4. This CDR3 spans 15 amino acids. The chain recombines TRBV2 with TRBJ2-3; TRBD2 matches at 7 bases. The origin of this receptor is a human donor in a cohort sampled during active COVID-19. The sample taken for sequencing was peripheral blood. The CDR3 DNA reads TGTGCCAGCAGTGGGGGGGGGACTAGCACAGATACGCAGTATTTT. Amino acid sequence: CASSGGGTSTDTQYF.